The 5 T cell receptor beta chains given below trace back to one sample, sequenced in a study of T cell repertoires in cytomegalovirus infection (dated by TCRdb to between 2018 and 2021). Reads for this sample came from an Illumina HiSeq 1500. The public sequencing data were trimmed at Q25 with fastp and processed into clonotypes with MiXCR by TCRdb, which kept only in-frame beta chains. Rows merge per CDR3 protein into single entries with the most common DNA and genes. This sample is represented by 570,000 or so distinct CDR3 sequences; 40% of them were singletons. The ten largest clones capture about half of the sample. This sample's treatment or condition label indicates: in vitro stimulation with specific CMV peptide epitopes to enrich CMV-specific T cells. These TCRs are of unknown antigen specificity. Sequenced material: cultured PBMCs, taken from culture after CMV antigen stimulation. The receptor set was obtained from a human donor in good health (CMV status not recorded). Some clones in this sample may be carry-over from other donors' samples.

The chain has TRBV20-1 and TRBJ1-2; 7 bases fit TRBD1. Germline V gene sequence: CDR1 DFQATT, CDR2 SNEGSKA (reference sequence). V shed 0 bases and J 0 bases; nucleotides not matched to a gene: 4. The length of the CDR3 is 15 residues. The CDR3 loop reads CSARDTGEANYGYTF. The CDR3, as DNA: TGCAGTGCTAGAGACACAGGGGAGGCTAACTATGGCTACACCTTC.

The rearrangement joins TRBV28 to TRBJ1-2; TRBD1 agrees at 9 bases. The CDR3 loop spans 15 amino acids. V gave up 7 bases and J gave up 2 bases; unmatched junction bases: 8. From germline, CDR1 is MDHEN and CDR2 SYDVKM. In nucleotides, the CDR3 is TGTGCCAGCAACCAATACAGGGGGCCGAACTATGGCTACACCTTC. Translated: CASNQYRGPNYGYTF.

This chain connects TRBV28 to TRBJ1-4; D is unresolved. V was trimmed by 6 bases and J by 0 bases, leaving 5 bases between them. The CDR3 loop spans 13 amino acids. The V gene's germline CDR1 is MDHEN and CDR2 SYDVKM. The CDR3 loop reads CASRHATNEKLFF. For the CDR3, the DNA is TGTGCCAGCAGACATGCAACTAATGAAAAACTGTTTTTT.

The chain combines TRBV19 with TRBJ2-2; 9 nucleotides align to TRBD2. J was trimmed by 4 bases and V by 6 bases; bases with no gene match: 9. This CDR3 has 16 residues. Germline V gene sequence: CDR1 LNHDA, CDR2 SQIVND (reference sequence). CDR3 bases: TGTGCCAGTAGCCCTAGCGGGGAACCTCCCACCGGGGAGCTGTTTTTT. It yields the protein CASSPSGEPPTGELFF.

The chain carries TRBV7-9 and TRBJ1-5; D not resolved. Germline lookup yields CDR1 SEHNR and CDR2 FQNEAQ (reference sequence). The CDR3 contains 12 residues. Trimming shortened V by 4 bases and J by 6 bases, and 7 bases separated the two germline ends. The CDR3 reads CASSSDFQPQHF. DNA of the CDR3: TGTGCCAGCAGCTCAGACTTTCAGCCCCAGCATTTT. Looking up the rest from reference TRBV7-9 and TRBJ1-5 gives the full variable domain: DTGVSQNPRHKITKRGQNVTFRCDPISEHNRLYWYRQTLGQGPEFLTYFQNEAQLEKSRLLSDRFSAERPKGSFSTLEIQRTEQGDSAMYLCASSSDFQPQHFGDGTRLSIL.